What follows is one TCR beta chain and its context. This entry belongs to a study of blood T cell repertoires in COVID-19. Assay used: immunoSEQ multiplex PCR; TCRdb lists only in-frame clones, some missing. The table includes fewer than 500,000 clones, roughly 90% detected once. The germline gives CDR1 SGHAT, CDR2 FQNNGV. V lost 0 bases and J 4 bases, leaving 6 bases between the germline ends. This CDR3 spans 13 amino acids. The gene calls are TRBV11-2 and TRBJ1-1; D call uncertain. This sequence was found in a man aged 18 to 30 with COVID-19, enrolled during active disease. The sequenced sample consisted of peripheral blood. The CDR3 DNA sequence: TGTGCCAGCAGCTTAGACAGACTCACTGAAGCTTTCTTT. Translated: CASSLDRLTEAFF.